In this sample, the clone carrying this T cell receptor beta chain turned up a few times. The data stem from a study of beta chain features in type 1 diabetes. The entirety of the isolated RNA underwent reverse transcription, so expressed TCRB transcripts were sequenced. The table came from immunoSEQ multiplex PCR; TCRdb's copy has only in-frame clones and leaves some out. The sample has under 900,000 clones; roughly 15% are singletons. Trimming at V came to 4 bases and at J to 10 bases, leaving 4 bases not matched to a gene. The CDR3 extends over 14 amino acids. The germline V gene has CDR1 SGDLS and CDR2 YYNGEE.

This TCR derives from a young woman in good health. V is TRBV9 and J is TRBJ2-1; 14 bases line up with TRBD2. Input material: naive CD4+ T cells from blood. The chain's CDR3 is CASSSGLAGVEQFF. The CDR3 DNA reads TGTGCCAGCAGCTCGGGACTAGCGGGAGTAGAGCAGTTCTTC.